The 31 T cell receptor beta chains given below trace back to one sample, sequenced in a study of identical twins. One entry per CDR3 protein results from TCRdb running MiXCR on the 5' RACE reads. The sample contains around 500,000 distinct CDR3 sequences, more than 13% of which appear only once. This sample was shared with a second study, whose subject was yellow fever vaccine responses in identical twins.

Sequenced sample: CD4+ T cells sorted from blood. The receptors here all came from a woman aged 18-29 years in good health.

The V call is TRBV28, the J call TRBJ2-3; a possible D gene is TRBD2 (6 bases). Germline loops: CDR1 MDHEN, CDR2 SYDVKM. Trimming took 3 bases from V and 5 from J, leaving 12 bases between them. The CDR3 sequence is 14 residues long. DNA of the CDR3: TGTGCCAGCAGTTTGGGCGGGGCGCTAGATACGCAGTATTTT. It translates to CASSLGGALDTQYF.

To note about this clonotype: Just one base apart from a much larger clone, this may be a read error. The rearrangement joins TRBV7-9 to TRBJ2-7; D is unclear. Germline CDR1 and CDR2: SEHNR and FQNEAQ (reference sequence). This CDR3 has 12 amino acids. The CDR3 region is CVSTTKGHEQYF. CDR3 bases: TGTGTCAGCACAACTAAAGGCCACGAGCAGTACTTC.

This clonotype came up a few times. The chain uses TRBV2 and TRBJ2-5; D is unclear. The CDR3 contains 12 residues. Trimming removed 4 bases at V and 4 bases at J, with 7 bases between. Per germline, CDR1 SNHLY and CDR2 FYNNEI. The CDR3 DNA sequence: TGTGCCAGCAGTGTTATCGGAGAGACCCAGTACTTC. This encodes CASSVIGETQYF.

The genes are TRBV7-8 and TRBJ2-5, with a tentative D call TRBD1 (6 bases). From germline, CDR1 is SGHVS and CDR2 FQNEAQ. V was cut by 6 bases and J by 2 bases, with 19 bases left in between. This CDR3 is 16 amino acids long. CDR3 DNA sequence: TGTGCCAGCAGTTATGGACAGACTCAGATGCAAGAGACCCAGTACTTC. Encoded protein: CASSYGQTQMQETQYF. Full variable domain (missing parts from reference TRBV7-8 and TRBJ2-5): GAGVSQSPRYKVAKRGQDVALRCDPISGHVSLFWYQQALGQGPEFLTYFQNEAQLDKSGLPSDRFFAERPEGSVSTLKIQRTQQEDSAVYLCASSYGQTQMQETQYFGPGTRLLVL.

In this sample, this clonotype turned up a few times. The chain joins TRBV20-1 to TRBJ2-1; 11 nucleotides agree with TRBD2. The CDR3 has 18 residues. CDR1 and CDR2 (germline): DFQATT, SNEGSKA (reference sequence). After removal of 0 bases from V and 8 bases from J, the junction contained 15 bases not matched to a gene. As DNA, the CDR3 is TGCAGTGCTAGAGATCGTTTAGCGGGAGGGGTCCGGGCTCATGAGCAGTTCTTC. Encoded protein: CSARDRLAGGVRAHEQFF.

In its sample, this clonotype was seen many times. The CDR3 region has the DNA TGTGCCAGTCAGGGGAGCTCCTACGAGCAGTACTTC. Translated, it gives CASQGSSYEQYF. The chain joins TRBV7-2 to TRBJ2-7; possible D gene TRBD1, 6 bases. Looked up from germline, CDR1 is SGHTA and CDR2 is FQGNSA. The CDR3 is 12 amino acids. V was clipped by 9 bases and J by 0 bases, with 9 bases between them.

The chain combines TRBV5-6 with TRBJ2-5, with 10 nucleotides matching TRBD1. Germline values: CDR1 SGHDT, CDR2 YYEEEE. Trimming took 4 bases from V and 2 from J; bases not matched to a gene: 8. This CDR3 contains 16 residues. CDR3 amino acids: CASSRGTGAIQETQYF. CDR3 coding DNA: TGTGCCAGCAGCCGAGGGACAGGGGCTATTCAAGAGACCCAGTACTTC.

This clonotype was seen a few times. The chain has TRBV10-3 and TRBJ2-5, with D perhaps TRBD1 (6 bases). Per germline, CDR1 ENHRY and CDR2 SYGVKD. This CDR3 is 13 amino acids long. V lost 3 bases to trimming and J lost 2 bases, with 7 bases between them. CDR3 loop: CAISERGQETQYF. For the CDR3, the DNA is TGTGCCATCAGTGAAAGGGGGCAAGAGACCCAGTACTTC.

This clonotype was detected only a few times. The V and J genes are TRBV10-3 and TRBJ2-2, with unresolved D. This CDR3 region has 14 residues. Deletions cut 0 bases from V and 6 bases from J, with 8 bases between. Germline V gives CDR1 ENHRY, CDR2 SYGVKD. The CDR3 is CAISESRGAGELFF. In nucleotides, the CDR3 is TGTGCCATCAGTGAGTCAAGAGGTGCCGGGGAGCTGTTTTTT.

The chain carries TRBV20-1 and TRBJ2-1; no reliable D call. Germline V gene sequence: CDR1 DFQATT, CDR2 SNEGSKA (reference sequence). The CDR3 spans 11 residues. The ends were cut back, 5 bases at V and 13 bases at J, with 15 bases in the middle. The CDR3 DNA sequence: TGCAGTGCTGCCCGTAGCATTCACCAGTTCTTC. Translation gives CSAARSIHQFF.

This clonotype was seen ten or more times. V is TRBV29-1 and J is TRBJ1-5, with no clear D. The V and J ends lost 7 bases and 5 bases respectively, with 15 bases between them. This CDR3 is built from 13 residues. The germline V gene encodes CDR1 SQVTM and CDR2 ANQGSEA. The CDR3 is CSAKKGADQPQHF. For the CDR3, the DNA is TGCAGCGCAAAGAAGGGAGCCGATCAGCCCCAGCATTTT. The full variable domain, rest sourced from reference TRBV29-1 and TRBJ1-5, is SAVISQKPSRDICQRGTSLTIQCQVDSQVTMMFWYRQQPGQSLTLIATANQGSEATYESGFVIDKFPISRPNLTFSTLTVSNMSPEDSSIYLCSAKKGADQPQHFGDGTRLSIL.

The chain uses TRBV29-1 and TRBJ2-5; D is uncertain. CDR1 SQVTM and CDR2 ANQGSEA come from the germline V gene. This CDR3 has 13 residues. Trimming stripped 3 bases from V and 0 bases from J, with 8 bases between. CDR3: CSVEAPNQETQYF. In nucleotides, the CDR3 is TGCAGCGTTGAGGCCCCCAACCAAGAGACCCAGTACTTC.

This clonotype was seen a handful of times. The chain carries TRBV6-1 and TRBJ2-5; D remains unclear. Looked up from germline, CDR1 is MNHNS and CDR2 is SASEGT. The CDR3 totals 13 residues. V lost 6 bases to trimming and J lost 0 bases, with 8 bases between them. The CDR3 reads CASRPGYQETQYF. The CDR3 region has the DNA TGTGCCAGCAGGCCGGGTTACCAAGAGACCCAGTACTTC.

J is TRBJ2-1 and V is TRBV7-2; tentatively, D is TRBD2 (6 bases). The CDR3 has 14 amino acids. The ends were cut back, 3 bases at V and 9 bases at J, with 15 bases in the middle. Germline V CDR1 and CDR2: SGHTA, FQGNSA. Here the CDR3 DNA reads TGTGCCAGCAGCTTGGGACTCCCTTTGGCTGAGCAGTTCTTC. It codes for CASSLGLPLAEQFF.

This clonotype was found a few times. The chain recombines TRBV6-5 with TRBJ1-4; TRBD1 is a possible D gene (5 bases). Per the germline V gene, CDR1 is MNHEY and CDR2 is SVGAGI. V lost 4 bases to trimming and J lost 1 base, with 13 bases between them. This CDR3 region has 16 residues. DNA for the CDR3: TGTGCCAGCAGTTCTAGGGGCTCTGTAACTAATGAAAAACTGTTTTTT. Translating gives CASSSRGSVTNEKLFF.

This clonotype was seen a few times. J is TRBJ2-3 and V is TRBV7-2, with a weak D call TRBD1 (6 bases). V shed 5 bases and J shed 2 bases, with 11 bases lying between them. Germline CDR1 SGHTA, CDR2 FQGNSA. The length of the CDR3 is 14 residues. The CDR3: CASSPRGFTDTQYF. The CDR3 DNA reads TGTGCCAGCAGCCCTAGGGGGTTCACAGATACGCAGTATTTT.

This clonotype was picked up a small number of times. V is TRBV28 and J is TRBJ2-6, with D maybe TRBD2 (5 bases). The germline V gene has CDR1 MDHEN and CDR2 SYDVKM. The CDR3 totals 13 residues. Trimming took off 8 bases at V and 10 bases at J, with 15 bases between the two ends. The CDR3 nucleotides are TGTGCCAGCGATTCGAGGGTTGTTAACGTCCTGACTTTC. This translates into CASDSRVVNVLTF.

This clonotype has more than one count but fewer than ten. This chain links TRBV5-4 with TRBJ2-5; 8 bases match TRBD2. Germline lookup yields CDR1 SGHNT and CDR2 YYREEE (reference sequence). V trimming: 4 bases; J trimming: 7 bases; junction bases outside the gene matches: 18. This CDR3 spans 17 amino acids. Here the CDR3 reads CASSLGFGGGPEGTQYF. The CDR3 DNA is TGTGCCAGCAGCCTGGGTTTTGGCGGGGGGCCGGAGGGGACCCAGTACTTC.

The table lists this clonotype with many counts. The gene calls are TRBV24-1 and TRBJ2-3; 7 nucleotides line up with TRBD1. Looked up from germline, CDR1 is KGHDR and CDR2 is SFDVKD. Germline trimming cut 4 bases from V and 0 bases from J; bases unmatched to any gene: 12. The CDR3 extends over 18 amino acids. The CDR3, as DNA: TGTGCCACCAGTGACCGTTTAGGGACAGCTCTTAGCACAGATACGCAGTATTTT. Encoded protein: CATSDRLGTALSTDTQYF.

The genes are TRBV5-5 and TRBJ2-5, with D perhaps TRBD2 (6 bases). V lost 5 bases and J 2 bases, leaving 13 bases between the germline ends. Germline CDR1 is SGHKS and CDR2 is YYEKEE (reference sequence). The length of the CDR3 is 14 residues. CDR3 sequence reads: CASSAGQIQETQYF. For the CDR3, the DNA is TGTGCCAGCAGTGCGGGGCAGATACAAGAGACCCAGTACTTC.

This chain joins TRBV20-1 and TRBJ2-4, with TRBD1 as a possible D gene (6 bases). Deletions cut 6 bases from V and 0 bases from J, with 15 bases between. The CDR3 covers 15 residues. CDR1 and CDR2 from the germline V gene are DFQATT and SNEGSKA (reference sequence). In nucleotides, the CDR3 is TGCAGTGCCCTCCGACAGGTTCTAGCCAAAAACATTCAGTACTTC. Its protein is CSALRQVLAKNIQYF.

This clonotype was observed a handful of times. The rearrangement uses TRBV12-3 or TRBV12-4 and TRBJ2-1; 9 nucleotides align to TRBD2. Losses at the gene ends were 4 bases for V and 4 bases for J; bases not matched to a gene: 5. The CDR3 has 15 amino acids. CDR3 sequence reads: CASSYASGRYNEQFF. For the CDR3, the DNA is TGTGCCAGCAGTTATGCAAGCGGGAGGTACAATGAGCAGTTCTTC.

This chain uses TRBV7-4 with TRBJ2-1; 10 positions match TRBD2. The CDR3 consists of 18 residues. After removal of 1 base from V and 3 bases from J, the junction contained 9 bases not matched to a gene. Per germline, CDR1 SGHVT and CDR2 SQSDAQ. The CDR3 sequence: CASSLVALAGAVYNEQFF. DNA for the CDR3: TGTGCCAGCAGCTTAGTTGCCCTAGCGGGGGCGGTCTACAATGAGCAGTTCTTC. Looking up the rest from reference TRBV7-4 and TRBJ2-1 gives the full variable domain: GAGVSQSPRYKVAKRGRDVALRCDSISGHVTLYWYRQTLGQGSEVLTYSQSDAQRDKSGRPSGRFSAERPERSVSTLKIQRTEQGDSAVYLCASSLVALAGAVYNEQFFGPGTRLTVL.

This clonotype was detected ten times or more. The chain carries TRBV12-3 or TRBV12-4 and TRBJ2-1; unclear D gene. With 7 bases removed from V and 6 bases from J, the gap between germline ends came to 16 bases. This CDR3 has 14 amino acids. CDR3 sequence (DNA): TGTGCCAGCATCCTAAACAGTGCGGCCAATGAGCAGTTCTTC. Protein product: CASILNSAANEQFF.

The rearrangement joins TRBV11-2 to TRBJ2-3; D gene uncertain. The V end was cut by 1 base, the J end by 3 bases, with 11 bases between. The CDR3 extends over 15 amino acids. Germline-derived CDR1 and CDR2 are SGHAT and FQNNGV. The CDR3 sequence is CASSLGRLPTDTQYF. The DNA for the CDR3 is TGTGCCAGCAGCTTAGGGCGGCTACCGACAGATACGCAGTATTTT.

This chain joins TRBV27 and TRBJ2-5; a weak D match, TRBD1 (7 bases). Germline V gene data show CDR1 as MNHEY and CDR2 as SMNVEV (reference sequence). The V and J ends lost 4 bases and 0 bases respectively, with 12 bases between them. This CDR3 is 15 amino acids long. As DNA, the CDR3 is TGTGCCAGCAGTTGGAGGGACAGACACCAAGAGACCCAGTACTTC. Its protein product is CASSWRDRHQETQYF.

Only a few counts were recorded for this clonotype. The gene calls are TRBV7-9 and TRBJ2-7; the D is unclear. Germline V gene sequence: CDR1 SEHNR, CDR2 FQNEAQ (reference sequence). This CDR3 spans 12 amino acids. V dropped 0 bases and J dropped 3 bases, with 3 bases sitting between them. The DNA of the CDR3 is TGTGCCAGCAGCTTAGCCCGCTACGAGCAGTACTTC. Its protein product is CASSLARYEQYF. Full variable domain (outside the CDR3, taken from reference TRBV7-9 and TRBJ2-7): DTGVSQNPRHKITKRGQNVTFRCDPISEHNRLYWYRQTLGQGPEFLTYFQNEAQLEKSRLLSDRFSAERPKGSFSTLEIQRTEQGDSAMYLCASSLARYEQYFGPGTRLTVT.

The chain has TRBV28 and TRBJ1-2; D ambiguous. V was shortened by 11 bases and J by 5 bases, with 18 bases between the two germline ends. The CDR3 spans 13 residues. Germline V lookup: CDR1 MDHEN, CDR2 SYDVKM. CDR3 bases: TGTGCCTCTATTCAGTTGCCGGGGTATGGCTACACCTTC. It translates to CASIQLPGYGYTF.

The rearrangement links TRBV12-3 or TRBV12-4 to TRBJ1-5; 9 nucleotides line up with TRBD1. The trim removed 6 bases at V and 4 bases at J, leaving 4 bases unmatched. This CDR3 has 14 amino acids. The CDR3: CASRPGTGNQPQHF. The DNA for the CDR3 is TGTGCCAGCAGACCCGGGACAGGGAATCAGCCCCAGCATTTT.

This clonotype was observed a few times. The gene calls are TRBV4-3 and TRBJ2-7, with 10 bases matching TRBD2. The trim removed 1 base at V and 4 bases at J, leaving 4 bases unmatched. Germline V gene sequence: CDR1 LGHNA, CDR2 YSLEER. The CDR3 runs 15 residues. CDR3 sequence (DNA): TGCGCCAGCAGCCAAGCTCCTAGCGGGGGTTACGAGCAGTACTTC. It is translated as CASSQAPSGGYEQYF.

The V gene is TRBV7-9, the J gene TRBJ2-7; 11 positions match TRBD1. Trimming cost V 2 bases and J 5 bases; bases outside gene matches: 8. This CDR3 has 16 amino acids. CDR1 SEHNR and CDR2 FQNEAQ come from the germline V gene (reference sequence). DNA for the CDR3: TGTGCCAGCAGCTTACTAATCCGGGACAGGGGGAACGAGCAGTACTTC. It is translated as CASSLLIRDRGNEQYF.